These 19 T cell receptor beta chains originate from one sample sequenced in a study of OX40 agonist ivuxolimab in advanced cancers. The method was immunoSEQ multiplex PCR; TCRdb's version includes in-frame clones alone and lacks a portion of them. The sample lists some 94,000 clones, approximately 90% occurring once. Here the sequenced sample was CD4+ or CD8+ T cells sorted from blood, taken in a trial of the OX40 agonist ivuxolimab. These receptors originate from an adult with an advanced solid tumor such as melanoma, head and neck, liver or kidney cancer.

The chain recombines TRBV25-1 with TRBJ2-7; 10 bases are a match to TRBD2. CDR1 MGHDK and CDR2 SYGVNS come from the germline V gene. Trimming at V came to 2 bases and at J to 2 bases, leaving 9 bases not matched to a gene. This CDR3 region has 17 residues. The CDR3 is CASSEAGGSGGPYEQYF. CDR3 nucleotide sequence: TGTGCCAGCAGTGAAGCGGGTGGTAGCGGGGGGCCCTACGAGCAGTACTTC.

The chain employs TRBV7-2 and TRBJ2-1; D is undetermined. Germline V gene lookup returns CDR1 SGHTA and CDR2 FQGNSA. V was pared by 3 bases and J by 5 bases, with 11 bases between. CDR3 length equals 14 residues. The CDR3: CASSLGSGHNEQFF. DNA for the CDR3: TGTGCCAGCAGCTTGGGATCAGGACACAATGAGCAGTTCTTC.

The chain recombines TRBV11-2 with TRBJ1-5; no definite D call. V was shortened by 1 base and J by 0 bases, with 1 base between the two germline ends. CDR3 length: 13 residues. In germline, CDR1 is SGHAT, CDR2 FQNNGV. The CDR3 region has the DNA TGTGCCAGCAGCTTAGCTAGCAATCAGCCCCAGCATTTT. As protein: CASSLASNQPQHF.

This chain connects TRBV5-5 to TRBJ2-3; D uncertain. The CDR3 has 11 residues. Trimming stripped 2 bases from V and 4 bases from J, with 2 bases between. Looked up from germline, CDR1 is SGHKS and CDR2 is YYEKEE (reference sequence). DNA for the CDR3: TGTGCCAGCAGCTTCCCAGATACGCAGTATTTT. Translated, it gives CASSFPDTQYF.

V gene TRBV29-1 combines with J gene TRBJ2-7; D is perhaps TRBD1 or TRBD2 (6 bases each). CDR3 length equals 12 residues. V lost 8 bases, J lost 0 bases, and 11 bases lay in between. Germline CDR1 reads SQVTM; CDR2 reads ANQGSEA. The CDR3 loop reads CSSTGASYEQYF. The CDR3 bases are TGCAGCTCCACGGGGGCCTCCTACGAGCAGTACTTC.

The chain links TRBV11-2 to TRBJ2-1; D unclear. Trimming pared 5 bases from V and 5 bases from J, leaving 10 bases between. This CDR3 has 13 residues. Germline CDR1 and CDR2: SGHAT and FQNNGV. The CDR3 reads CASSPGHNNEQFF. The CDR3 DNA follows: TGTGCCAGCAGCCCCGGGCATAACAATGAGCAGTTCTTC. Full variable domain (outside the CDR3, taken from reference TRBV11-2 and TRBJ2-1): EAGVAQSPRYKIIEKRQSVAFWCNPISGHATLYWYQQILGQGPKLLIQFQNNGVVDDSQLPKDRFSAERLKGVDSTLKIQPAKLEDSAVYLCASSPGHNNEQFFGPGTRLTVL.

The CDR3 reads CASNDRQGPTEAFF. The CDR3 nucleotides read TGTGCCAGCAACGATAGACAGGGCCCCACTGAAGCTTTCTTT. This chain joins TRBV11-2 and TRBJ1-1, with TRBD1 matching over 7 bases. The CDR3 consists of 14 residues. The ends lost 7 bases at V and 4 bases at J; junction bases unmatched: 9. The V gene's germline CDR1 is SGHAT and CDR2 FQNNGV.

The CDR3 nucleotides read TGTGCCAGCAGCTTAGCCGGGACAGGAGAAGCTTTCTTT. Protein sequence: CASSLAGTGEAFF. This rearrangement joins TRBV11-3 to TRBJ1-1, with 8 bases identical to TRBD1. The CDR3 has 13 residues. Trimming at V came to 1 base and at J to 8 bases, leaving 3 bases not matched to a gene. Germline CDR1 SGHNT, CDR2 YENEEA.

This rearrangement joins TRBV19 to TRBJ2-3; D perhaps matches TRBD1 (5 bases). The CDR3 extends over 15 amino acids. Looked up from germline, CDR1 is LNHDA and CDR2 is SQIVND (reference sequence). The ends were cut back, 5 bases at V and 6 bases at J, with 18 bases in the middle. CDR3 sequence: CASSQGTTTQDTQYF. The CDR3 bases are TGTGCCAGTAGTCAGGGCACAACTACCCAGGATACGCAGTATTTT.

The V call is TRBV29-1, the J call TRBJ1-1; D gene uncertain. Trimming removed 0 bases at V and 10 bases at J, with 9 bases between. Germline V gene data show CDR1 as SQVTM and CDR2 as ANQGSEA. There are 11 residues in the CDR3. The CDR3 is CSVEEAQSAFF. CDR3 DNA: TGCAGCGTTGAAGAGGCACAGTCAGCTTTCTTT.

V gene TRBV7-3 combines with J gene TRBJ1-1; 8 bases are a match to TRBD1. J lost 3 bases, V lost 4 bases, and 7 bases had no gene match. Germline-derived CDR1 and CDR2 are SGHTA and FQGTGA. This CDR3 has 15 amino acids. The CDR3 sequence: CASSSQGARDTEAFF. DNA of the CDR3: TGTGCCAGCAGCTCTCAGGGGGCGCGGGACACTGAAGCTTTCTTT.

The chain is built from TRBV15 and TRBJ1-5, with a possible D match to TRBD1 (5 bases). V was trimmed by 0 bases and J by 4 bases, leaving 10 bases between them. This CDR3 contains 15 residues. Germline V gene lookup returns CDR1 LNHNV and CDR2 YYDKDF (reference sequence). The CDR3 loop is CATSRDASGNQPQHF. CDR3 DNA sequence: TGTGCCACCAGCAGAGATGCGTCAGGGAATCAGCCCCAGCATTTT. Looking up the rest from reference TRBV15 and TRBJ1-5 gives the full variable domain: DAMVIQNPRYQVTQFGKPVTLSCSQTLNHNVMYWYQQKSSQAPKLLFHYYDKDFNNEADTPDNFQSRRPNTSFCFLDIRSPGLGDTAMYLCATSRDASGNQPQHFGDGTRLSIL.

The chain joins TRBV4-2 to TRBJ2-1, with D unresolved. Trimming took 0 bases from V and 5 from J, leaving 11 bases between them. The germline gives CDR1 LGHNA, CDR2 YNFKEQ. The CDR3 sequence is 15 residues long. The CDR3 DNA reads as TGTGCCAGCAGCCAAGAAGGCGTGGTCAACAATGAGCAGTTCTTC. Its translation: CASSQEGVVNNEQFF.

The chain joins TRBV19 to TRBJ1-5; no clear D. Germline assignment: CDR1 LNHDA and CDR2 SQIVND (reference sequence). CDR3 size: 13 residues. Trimming cost V 6 bases and J 0 bases, with 6 bases left between them. CDR3 protein: CASSLDSNQPQHF. CDR3 DNA: TGTGCCAGTAGCCTAGATAGCAATCAGCCCCAGCATTTT.

The chain employs TRBV30 and TRBJ2-1; D is unresolved. The CDR3 runs to 11 residues. Trimming cost V 0 bases and J 8 bases, with 5 bases left between them. The V gene's germline CDR1 is GTSNPN and CDR2 SVGIG (reference sequence). CDR3 protein: CAWSVKYEQFF. CDR3 bases: TGTGCCTGGAGTGTAAAGTATGAGCAGTTCTTC.

This clone was observed at least ten times. The V call is TRBV7-9, the J call TRBJ1-1, with D unclear. The germline V and J ends were trimmed by 4 bases and 4 bases, with 13 bases remaining between them. The V gene's germline CDR1 is SEHNR and CDR2 FQNEAQ (reference sequence). The CDR3 is 14 residues long. CDR3 coding DNA: TGTGCCAGCAGCTCAGTAGTGGGCGGCACTGAAGCTTTCTTT. Translation gives CASSSVVGGTEAFF.

This clone was seen just once. CDR3 in DNA: TGTGCCATCAGCGCGTCCTACGAGCAGTACTTC. Translation: CAISASYEQYF. The rearrangement uses TRBV10-3 and TRBJ2-5; no clear D. Gene TRBJ2-7 matches the end of the DNA better, so the J call may be wrong. Germline V gene lookup returns CDR1 ENHRY and CDR2 SYGVKD. The CDR3 covers 11 residues.

This clone came up once. The chain links TRBV7-2 to TRBJ2-3; D remains ambiguous. V gave up 1 base and J gave up 3 bases, with 11 bases separating them. The germline V gene has CDR1 SGHTA and CDR2 FQGNSA. The CDR3 runs to 15 residues. CDR3 sequence reads: CASSLVSENTDTQYF. The CDR3 nucleotides read TGTGCCAGCAGCTTAGTTTCGGAGAATACAGATACGCAGTATTTT.

The chain has TRBV9 and TRBJ2-7, with D unresolved. CDR1 is SGDLS, CDR2 YYNGEE, per germline. V was shortened by 3 bases and J by 6 bases, with 13 bases between the two germline ends. This CDR3 is 13 amino acids long. The CDR3 here is CASSAYPPREQYF. The CDR3 DNA reads TGTGCCAGCAGCGCTTACCCCCCCCGCGAGCAGTACTTC. Together with reference TRBV9 and TRBJ2-7, the CDR3 gives the full variable domain: DSGVTQTPKHLITATGQRVTLRCSPRSGDLSVYWYQQSLDQGLQFLIQYYNGEERAKGNILERFSAQQFPDLHSELNLSSLELGDSALYFCASSAYPPREQYFGPGTRLTVT.